Listed here is a single TCR beta chain. The target antigen is unknown. These data are taken from a study of cytomegalovirus exposure and HLA in healthy donors. Findings and caveats of the study: A prior analysis recorded that most TCR beta V segments were productive about 87% or about 30% of the time. Some V segments (TRBV6-2 and TRBV6-3 among them) were excluded as indistinguishable.

13 Jbeta primers and 60 Vbeta primers were used for the PCR. Profiling relied on immunoSEQ multiplex PCR, and the TCRdb table lists in-frame clones only, not all of them. In the table there are over 150,000 clones, approximately 81% of which are singletons. The germline V gene has CDR1 WSHSY and CDR2 SAAADI. This CDR3 comprises 14 residues. With 6 bases clipped from V and 2 bases from J, the junction kept 4 bases outside the gene matches. Healthy people donating bone marrow made up the donors. This chain links TRBV10-2 with TRBJ1-5, with 7 bases matching TRBD1. The specimen sequenced was PBMCs. The clonotype was recovered from a boy aged 2-9 years in good health and CMV-seronegative. The CDR3 loop reads CASRRGTGNQPQHF. As DNA, the CDR3 is TGCGCCAGCAGGAGGGGGACAGGCAATCAGCCCCAGCATTTT.